One sample yielded the 8 T cell receptor beta chains listed below, sequenced in a study of breast tumors, draining lymph nodes, adjacent tissues. TCRdb called the multiplex PCR reads again in MiXCR, with one record for every CDR3 protein. Of 150,000 to 200,000 distinct CDR3 sequences in the sample, roughly 35% were seen once. The lymph nodes were axillary draining lymph nodes from breast cancer patients. Sequenced: axillary lymph node tissue. These receptors were obtained from a female donor with breast cancer. Some clones in this sample may be carry-over from other donors' samples.

This clonotype was found a few times. The genes are TRBV18 and TRBJ1-1, with unresolved D. Germline V CDR1 and CDR2: KGHSH, LQKENI. The CDR3 is 17 amino acids. Trimming removed 4 bases at V and 2 bases at J, with 20 bases between. For the CDR3, the DNA is TGTGCCAGCTCACAAGCCGCCTTAATCGCAGCAAACACTGAAGCTTTCTTT. It is translated as CASSQAALIAANTEAFF.

Only a few counts were recorded for this clonotype. The chain carries TRBV28 and TRBJ2-2; TRBD1 matches at 12 bases. The CDR3 runs to 15 residues. The J segment lost 4 bases and the V segment lost 5 bases, leaving 2 bases of the junction unmatched. Per germline, CDR1 MDHEN and CDR2 SYDVKM. The CDR3 protein is CASSPGQGATGELFF. The CDR3 coding sequence is TGTGCCAGCAGTCCGGGACAGGGGGCCACCGGGGAGCTGTTTTTT.

The sample holds many counts of this clonotype. The CDR3 DNA reads as TGTGCCAGCAGCCAAGATAAGGGGCGGGGGGGGCGGAATGAGCAGTTCTTC. This sequence encodes CASSQDKGRGGRNEQFF. The V call is TRBV4-2, the J call TRBJ2-1, with 9 bases lining up with TRBD2. This CDR3 has 17 amino acids. J was trimmed by 7 bases and V by 0 bases; bases with no gene match: 10. Germline V lookup: CDR1 LGHNA, CDR2 YNFKEQ.

In its sample, this clonotype was seen many times. The chain combines TRBV24-1 with TRBJ1-6; the D is unclear. V lost 4 bases and J lost 14, with 2 bases in between. The CDR3 sequence is 9 residues long. In germline, CDR1 is KGHDR, CDR2 SFDVKD. This CDR3 reads CATSETLHF. The CDR3 coding sequence is TGTGCCACCAGTGAAACCCTCCACTTT.

This clonotype showed up many times. V gene TRBV5-4 combines with J gene TRBJ1-3; D is perhaps TRBD1 (5 bases). The CDR3 consists of 16 residues. V lost 4 bases and J lost 2, with 16 bases in between. Germline V gives CDR1 SGHNT, CDR2 YYREEE (reference sequence). CDR3 nucleotides: TGTGCCAGCAGCGCCGGCGGGGGACGGGCTGGAAACACCATATATTTT. Encoded protein: CASSAGGGRAGNTIYF.

In this sample, this clonotype turned up many times. The V gene is TRBV4-3, the J gene TRBJ2-7; D is possibly TRBD2 (6 bases). This CDR3 contains 15 residues. V shed 3 bases and J shed 7 bases, with 19 bases lying between them. Germline V gene sequence: CDR1 LGHNA, CDR2 YSLEER. CDR3 region: CASSHAGQAAGEQYF. CDR3 sequence (DNA): TGCGCCAGCAGCCACGCGGGGCAAGCAGCCGGTGAGCAGTACTTC.

Regarding this clonotype: The junction does not match germline at one end; this may be a read error. This chain joins TRBV20-1 and TRBJ2-6; possible D gene TRBD2, 6 bases. Germline loops: CDR1 DFQATT, CDR2 SNEGSKA (reference sequence). This CDR3 spans 20 amino acids. The CDR3 loop reads CSARERGVPGLCSGANVPTF. In DNA form, the CDR3 reads TGCAGTGCTAGAGAGCGGGGAGTCCCCGGGCTGTGCTCTGGGGCCAACGTCCCGACTTTC.

This chain uses TRBV3-1 with TRBJ2-7; maybe TRBD1 (5 bases). The germline V gene encodes CDR1 LGHDT and CDR2 YNNKEL (reference sequence). The CDR3 is made up of 13 amino acids. Trimming removed 4 bases from V and 4 bases from J, with 11 bases in between. DNA for the CDR3: TGTGCCAGCAGCCCCGAGACAGCTTACGAGCAGTACTTC. Translation gives CASSPETAYEQYF.